The T cell receptor beta chain described here comes from a study of neurological immune-mediated disorders (dated 2019 in TCRdb). Context from the whole study: The study compared peripheral blood TCR-beta repertoires of HTLV-I-associated myelopathy (HAM/TSP) patients, multiple sclerosis patients and healthy controls using UMI-based sequencing. Alongside PBMC samples, the set of some 98 TCR-beta libraries contained longitudinal samples, technical triplicates, and paired CD4+ and CD8+ T-cell subsets that had been sorted. The cohort was made up of 68 subjects, consisting of some 15 HAM/TSP patients, about 34 multiple sclerosis patients and around 20 healthy controls. Longitudinal HAM/TSP donors and healthy donors each had 3 time-points at intervals of roughly 3-45 months. What the work shows at the level of the full study, not this receptor alone: TCR clonal expansion was highest in HAM/TSP patients and lowest in MS patients, with MS patients falling below even healthy controls. Across subjects, expanded clones never shared an identical CDR3 amino acid sequence, which suggests that the TCR-beta repertoires in every group were private.

The CDR3, from cysteine to phenylalanine, totals 15 residues. Only the CDR3 part of the read is kept: 45 bases, read in frame from the first base. CDR1 and CDR2 are read off the germline V gene as MGHRA and YSYEKL. Comments on this clonotype: Its antigen is unknown. This could be a read error, since a much larger clone is one nucleotide away.

Read against the paper, the sample's time point label means: longitudinal time-point 2. For the unsorted PBMC libraries, 2 million PBMCs were stored in RNAlater at -80 degrees C until RNA extraction and were used to generate the libraries. Peripheral blood was subjected to Ficoll-Hypaque density gradient centrifugation to isolate PBMCs, which were then cryopreserved in liquid nitrogen. cDNA was synthesized by template-switch 5'RACE using a primer carrying a 10-nucleotide random unique molecular identifier by which each TCR transcript was tagged. Every sequencing run covered 15-18 subjects and yielded more than 180 million TCR-beta sequences. The RNeasy kit was used for extraction of total RNA. The KAPA Real-time Library Amplification kit was used to amplify TCR-beta VDJ regions with primers for the TCR constant region and the 5'RACE anchor. A first PCR added sample indexes and Illumina adaptors, and a second PCR then raised library yield. After purification with Ampure beads, the TCR product of roughly 650 bp was size-selected on a 2% E-gel SizeSelection system. Before pooling, library quality was assessed on a Bioanalyzer, concentration was determined with Qubit, and library quantification was performed with the Kapa Library Quantification kit. An Illumina HiSeq 2500 sequenced the libraries paired-end 2 x 150 bp. To increase sequence diversity, roughly 24-31% phiX was spiked into each library pool. The study's processing was this. Quality-filtered reads were processed with the UMI-based MiGEC pipeline, and over 85% of raw TCR sequences were removed by the MiGEC pipeline during error correction. VDJ genes were aligned to IMGT germline references, and each clonotype was defined by a unique CDR3 amino acid sequence together with V-J genes. VDJtools evaluated clonal expansion, Shannon diversity and CDR3 relatedness (CalcPairwiseDistances, ClusterSamples); CLCbio workbench built phylogenetic trees. Using coefficient-of-variation modelling across technical triplicates, the study counted a clone as expanded if it had at least 8 unique UMIs. In TCRdb, the public reads were trimmed at Q25 with fastp and aligned with MiXCR, with productive beta chains retained. A single entry per CDR3 protein holds the most common genes and DNA from its merged rows. TCRdb, rather than the study authors, made the V and J calls. This sample gives 100,000 or so distinct CDR3 sequences in total; 13% of them show up just once. The top ten clones comprise approximately 5% of the sample.

The receptor was derived from a female donor with HTLV-1-associated myelopathy (HAM/TSP). The sequencing sample was made of PBMCs. This sequence uses TRBV4-1 and TRBJ1-2; TRBD1 lines up with 8 middle nucleotides. The CDR3 reads as follows: CASNQDGQGNYGYTF. The bases are TGCGCCAGCAACCAAGATGGACAGGGAAACTATGGCTACACCTTC.